This T cell receptor beta chain was captured in a study of T cell responses to AZD1222 COVID-19 vaccine. Samples with a second dose at about 4 or about 12 weeks were pooled together. Overall study results and limits: Increased Spike-specific TCR breadth and depth were observed after two AZD1222 doses. The study identified only five to seven AZD1222 recipients as seropositive at baseline. Mostly white British, mostly female donors; authors suggested clonal diversity may be underestimated.

Measured with immunoSEQ multiplex PCR; TCRdb has only the in-frame clones, and not every one. The data contain under 90,000 clones, approximately 85% of them singletons. From germline, CDR1 is LGHDT and CDR2 YNNKEL (reference sequence). CDR3 length equals 16 residues. V was pared by 6 bases and J by 0 bases, with 4 bases of the junction left unmatched. Worth noting for this clone: The antigen is unknown.

The source was peripheral blood, collected 28 days after the second AZD1222 dose. The chain uses TRBV3-1 (or the pseudogene TRBV3-2) and TRBJ2-1, with 11 bases matching TRBD2. The TCR originated in an adult who received the AZD1222 COVID-19 vaccine. The CDR3 is CASRLAGESSYNEQFF. The CDR3 DNA reads as TGTGCCAGCAGACTAGCGGGGGAGAGCTCCTACAATGAGCAGTTCTTC.